This TCR beta chain was profiled in a study of blood T cell repertoires in COVID-19. Across the study: The United States, Italy and Spain were the sources of the acute and convalescent COVID-19 samples. Sources were T cells, B-cell-depleted T cells, or PBMCs; the material itself was cDNA or gDNA.

Source study methods: How many nucleated cells were present was estimated from reference gene primer amplification. Profiled with immunoSEQ multiplex PCR; TCRdb holds only in-frame clones, not every one. The D gene and trimming were derived from the DNA, and the V and J assignments and clone size from that table. Found here are approximately 19,000 clones, more than 75% of them singletons; the top ten hold roughly 16%. Trimming took 3 bases from V and 3 from J; bases not matched to a gene: 4. The CDR3 consists of 16 residues. Germline V lookup: CDR1 SGDLS, CDR2 YYNGEE. The V call is TRBV9, the J call TRBJ2-2, with TRBD2 matching over 11 bases. The sequencing input was peripheral blood. This TCR was sampled from a human donor in a cohort sampled during active COVID-19. The CDR3 spells CASSASLAGDTGELFF. CDR3 coding DNA: TGTGCCAGCAGCGCCTCACTAGCGGGGGACACCGGGGAGCTGTTTTTT.